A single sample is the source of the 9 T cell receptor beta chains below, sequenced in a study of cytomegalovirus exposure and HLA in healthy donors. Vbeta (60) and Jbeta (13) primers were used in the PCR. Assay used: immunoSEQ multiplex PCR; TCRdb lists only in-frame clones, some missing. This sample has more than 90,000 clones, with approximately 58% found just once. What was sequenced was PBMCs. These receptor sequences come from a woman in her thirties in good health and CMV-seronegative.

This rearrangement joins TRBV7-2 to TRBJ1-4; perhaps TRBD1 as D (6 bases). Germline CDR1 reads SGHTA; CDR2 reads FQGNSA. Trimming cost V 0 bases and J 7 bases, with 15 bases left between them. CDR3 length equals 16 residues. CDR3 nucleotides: TGTGCCAGCAGCTTAGCAACAGGGAATGGCGGTGAAAAACTGTTTTTT. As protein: CASSLATGNGGEKLFF.

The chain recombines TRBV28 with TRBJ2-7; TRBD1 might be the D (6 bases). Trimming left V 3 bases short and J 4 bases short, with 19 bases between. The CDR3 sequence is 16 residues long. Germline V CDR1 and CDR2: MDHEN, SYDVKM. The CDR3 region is CASSFLGPWGLYEQYF. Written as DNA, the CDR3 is TGTGCCAGCAGTTTCCTGGGGCCGTGGGGGCTGTACGAGCAGTACTTC. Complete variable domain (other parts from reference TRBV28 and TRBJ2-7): DVKVTQSSRYLVKRTGEKVFLECVQDMDHENMFWYRQDPGLGLRLIYFSYDVKMKEKGDIPEGYSVSREKKERFSLILESASTNQTSMYLCASSFLGPWGLYEQYFGPGTRLTVT.

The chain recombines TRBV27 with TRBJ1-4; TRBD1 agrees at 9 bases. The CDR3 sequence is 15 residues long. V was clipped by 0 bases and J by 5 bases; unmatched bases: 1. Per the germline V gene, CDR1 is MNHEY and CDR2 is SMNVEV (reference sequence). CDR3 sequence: CASSLSTGGNEKLFF. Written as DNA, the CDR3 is TGTGCCAGCAGTTTATCGACAGGGGGGAATGAAAAACTGTTTTTT.

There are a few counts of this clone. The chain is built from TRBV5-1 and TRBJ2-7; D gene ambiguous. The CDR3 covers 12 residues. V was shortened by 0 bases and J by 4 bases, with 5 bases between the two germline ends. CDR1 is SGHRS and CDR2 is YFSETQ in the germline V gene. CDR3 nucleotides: TGCGCCAGCAGCTTGGTGTCTTACGAGCAGTACTTC. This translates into CASSLVSYEQYF.

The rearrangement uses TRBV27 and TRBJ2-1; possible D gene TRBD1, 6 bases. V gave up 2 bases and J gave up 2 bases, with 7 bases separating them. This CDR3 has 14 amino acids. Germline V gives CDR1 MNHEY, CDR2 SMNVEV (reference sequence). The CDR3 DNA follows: TGTGCCAGCAGTTTAACAGGGCCCTACAATGAGCAGTTCTTC. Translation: CASSLTGPYNEQFF.

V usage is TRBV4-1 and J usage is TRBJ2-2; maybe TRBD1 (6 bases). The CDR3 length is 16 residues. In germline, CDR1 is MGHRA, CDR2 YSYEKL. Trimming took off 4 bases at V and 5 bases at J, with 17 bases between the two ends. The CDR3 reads CASSPRQDAHTGELFF. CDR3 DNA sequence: TGCGCCAGCAGCCCAAGACAGGACGCCCATACCGGGGAGCTGTTTTTT.

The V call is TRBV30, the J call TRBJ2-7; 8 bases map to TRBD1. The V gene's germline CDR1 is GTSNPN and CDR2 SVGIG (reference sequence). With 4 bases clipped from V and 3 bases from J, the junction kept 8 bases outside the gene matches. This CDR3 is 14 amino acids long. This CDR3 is CAWIPFGTGYEQYF. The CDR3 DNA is TGTGCCTGGATTCCTTTCGGGACAGGCTACGAGCAGTACTTC.

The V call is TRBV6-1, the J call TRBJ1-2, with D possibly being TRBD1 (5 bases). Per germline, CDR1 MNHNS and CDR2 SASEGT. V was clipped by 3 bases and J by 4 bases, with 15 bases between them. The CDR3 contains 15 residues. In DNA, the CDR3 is TGTGCCAGCAGTGACTCTGCTCGGGGGTTCTATGGCTACACCTTC. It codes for CASSDSARGFYGYTF.

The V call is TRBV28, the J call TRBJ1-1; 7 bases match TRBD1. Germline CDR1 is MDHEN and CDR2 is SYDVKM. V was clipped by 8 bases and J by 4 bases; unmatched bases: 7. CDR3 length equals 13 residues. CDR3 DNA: TGTGCCAGCCTAGGGGGCTGGGGCACTGAAGCTTTCTTT. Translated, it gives CASLGGWGTEAFF.